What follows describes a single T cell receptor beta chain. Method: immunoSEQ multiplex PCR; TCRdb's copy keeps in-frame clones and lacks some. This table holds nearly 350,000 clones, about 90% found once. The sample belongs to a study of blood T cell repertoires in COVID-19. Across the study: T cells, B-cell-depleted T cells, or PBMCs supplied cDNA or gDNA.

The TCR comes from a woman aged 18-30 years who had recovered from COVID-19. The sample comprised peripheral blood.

CDR3 DNA sequence: TGTGCCAGCAGCGTAGTAACAGGGGGGTATGGCTACACCTTC. The encoded protein is CASSVVTGGYGYTF. The chain recombines TRBV9 with TRBJ1-2; 8 positions agree with TRBD1. The CDR3 is 14 amino acids. V was clipped by 0 bases and J by 5 bases; unmatched bases: 3. The germline V gene has CDR1 SGDLS and CDR2 YYNGEE.